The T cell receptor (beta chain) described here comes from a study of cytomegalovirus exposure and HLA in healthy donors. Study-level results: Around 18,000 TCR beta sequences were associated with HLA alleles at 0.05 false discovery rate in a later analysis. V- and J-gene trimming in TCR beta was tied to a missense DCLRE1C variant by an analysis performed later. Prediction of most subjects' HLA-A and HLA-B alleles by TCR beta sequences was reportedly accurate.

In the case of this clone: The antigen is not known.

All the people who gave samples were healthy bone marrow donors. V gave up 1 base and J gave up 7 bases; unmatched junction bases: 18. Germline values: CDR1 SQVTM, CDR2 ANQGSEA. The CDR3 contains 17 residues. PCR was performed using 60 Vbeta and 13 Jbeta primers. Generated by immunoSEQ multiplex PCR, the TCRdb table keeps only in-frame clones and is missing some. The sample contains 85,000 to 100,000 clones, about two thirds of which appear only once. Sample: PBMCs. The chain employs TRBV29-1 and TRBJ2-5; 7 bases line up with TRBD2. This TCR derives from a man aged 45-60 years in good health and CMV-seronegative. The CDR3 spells CSVEGATSGAGSVTQYF. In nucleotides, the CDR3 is TGCAGCGTTGAAGGAGCCACCAGCGGGGCCGGGTCAGTGACCCAGTACTTC. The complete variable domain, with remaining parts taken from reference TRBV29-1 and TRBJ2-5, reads SAVISQKPSRDICQRGTSLTIQCQVDSQVTMMFWYRQQPGQSLTLIATANQGSEATYESGFVIDKFPISRPNLTFSTLTVSNMSPEDSSIYLCSVEGATSGAGSVTQYFGPGTRLLVL.